This T cell receptor (beta chain) was identified in a study of molecular identifiers for immune sequencing clone quantification (dated by TCRdb to 2017 to 2018). With regard to the full study: In a replicate experiment, RNA from around 20,000 or 100,000 naive CD8 T cells was split into five aliquots, four of which were sequenced. The study was a methods study using CD8 T cells to benchmark molecular-identifier clustering-based TCR repertoire sequencing (MIDCIRS) and TCR RNA copy counting.

Libraries of naive CD8 T cells were built from approximately 20,000 to 980,000 sorted cells, with 10%, 30% or 50% of the purified RNA used. Naive CD8 T cells were FACS-sorted as CD8+CD4-CCR7+CD45RA+ on a BD FACSAria II into RLT Plus buffer. To test detection sensitivity, Jurkat RNA equal to over nine TCR copies was added to samples of roughly 18,000-1,100,000 naive CD8 T cells. CD8 T cells were enriched using RosetteSep CD8+ T Cell Enrichment Cocktail and Ficoll-Paque, and the enriched cells then underwent ACK red cell lysis. Paper-wide results and their limitations: The sizes of highly expanded clones could end up underestimated when identical TCR molecules share a barcode. Spiked-in Jurkat TCR RNA equivalent to a single cell was reported to be detectable even among approximately 1 million naive CD8 T cells. In CMV-specific effector cells, clones with more than 20 RNA copies accounted for over 98% of molecules, whereas in naive cells such clones accounted for under 1%. Spiked-in Jurkat TCR RNA (approximately eleven copies' worth), which is not part of the donor repertoire, was contained in the naive libraries. When barcode sub-clustering was omitted, TCR diversity was inflated by chimeric consensus sequences, with chimeras reaching as high as 47%. Modeling estimated around 3.2 recovered TCR RNA copies per cell, compared with about 10 by digital PCR, which implies about 30% capture efficiency.

With respect to this clonotype: Its antigen remains unidentified. No much larger clone is present one base from it, and per-base qualities are unavailable.

Receptor libraries were prepared by PCR. Sequencing was performed on a NextSeq 500. Preparation of bulk TCR libraries followed a previously described approach, with the TCR primers listed in Table S5. Total RNA was purified with the Qiagen AllPrep DNA/RNA kit. Before any analysis, reads coming from multiple sequencing runs of the same library were combined into one pool. The study's own analysis went as follows. Only reads with exact TCR constant sequence were kept, trimmed to 150 nt, and grouped by their 12-nt molecular barcodes. Reads inside each barcode group were sub-clustered using a 15% Levenshtein threshold, and a quality-weighted consensus sequence was constructed for each RNA molecule. Non-functional sequences were filtered out, along with any lower-count sequence sitting one edit away from another sequence. Barcode sub-clusters with fewer than 20% of the maximum read count were removed, based on fitting two negative binomial distributions. Using fastp trimming at Q25 and MiXCR clonotype assembly, TCRdb reanalyzed the public sequencing data and kept in-frame beta chains. Identical CDR3 protein sequences are pooled into one entry, listed with their most common genes and DNA. For this entry, the V and J calls and clone size follow TCRdb and not the study's own pipeline. Here the sample has about 510,000 distinct CDR3 sequences; 25% occur a single time. Clones ranked in the top ten supply approximately 0.8% of the sample.

Between the V and J ends, shortened by 1 base and 1 base respectively, the junction contains 13 bases. CDR1 SGHVS and CDR2 FQNEAQ were looked up in the germline V gene. From cysteine to phenylalanine, the CDR3 is 16 amino acids long. The read is trimmed to its CDR3 DNA, 48 bases read in frame from base 1. The clonotype comes from a human donor in good health. Some libraries in this study had Jurkat cell RNA spiked in. In this chain, TRBV7-8 is recombined with TRBJ1-1; the D gene assignment is ambiguous. Material for sequencing was naive CD8+ T cells from blood, with Jurkat cell RNA spiked in. What the cell subset or site label conveys for this sample: FACS-sorted CD8+CD4-CCR7+CD45RA+ naive T cells. The DNA is as follows: TGTGCCAGCAGCTTAGATTGGGCGGGCTCGAACACTGAAGCTTTCTTT. Its translation is CASSLDWAGSNTEAFF. Beyond the CDR3, the reference TRBV7-8 and TRBJ1-1 genes provide the residues; the full variable domain reads: GAGVSQSPRYKVAKRGQDVALRCDPISGHVSLFWYQQALGQGPEFLTYFQNEAQLDKSGLPSDRFFAERPEGSVSTLKIQRTQQEDSAVYLCASSLDWAGSNTEAFFGQGTRLTVV.